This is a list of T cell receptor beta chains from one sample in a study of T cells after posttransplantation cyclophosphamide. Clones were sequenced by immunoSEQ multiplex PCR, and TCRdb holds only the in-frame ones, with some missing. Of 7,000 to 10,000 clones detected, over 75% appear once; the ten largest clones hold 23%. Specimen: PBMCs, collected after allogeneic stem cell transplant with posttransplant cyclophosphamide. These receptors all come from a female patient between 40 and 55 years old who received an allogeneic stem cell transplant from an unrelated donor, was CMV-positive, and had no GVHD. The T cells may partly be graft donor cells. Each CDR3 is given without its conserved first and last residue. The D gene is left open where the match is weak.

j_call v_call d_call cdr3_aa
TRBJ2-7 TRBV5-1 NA ASREGGAGIPFGQY
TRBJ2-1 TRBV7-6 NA ASSLGPGGAANEQF
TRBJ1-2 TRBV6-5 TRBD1 ASSHRQGWYGYT
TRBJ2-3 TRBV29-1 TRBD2 SPLGLAGDTDTQY
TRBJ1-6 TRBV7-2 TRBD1 ASSSSLEQGADSPLY
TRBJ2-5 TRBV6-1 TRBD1 ASRVRDRASWEQY
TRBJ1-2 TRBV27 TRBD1 ASSLITGDGYT
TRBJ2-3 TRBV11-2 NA ASSLGGGQSDTQY
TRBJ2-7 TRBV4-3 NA ASSQAWGEYEQY
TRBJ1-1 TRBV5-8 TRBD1 ASSRGQGYTEAF
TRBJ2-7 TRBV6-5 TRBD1 ASRPGQGHVEQY
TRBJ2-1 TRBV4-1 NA ASSQNTGLSYNEQF
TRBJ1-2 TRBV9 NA ASSVAGVDGYT
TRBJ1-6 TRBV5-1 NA ASSLDGDRYNSPLH
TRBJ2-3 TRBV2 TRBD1 ASSPGQVWSDTQY
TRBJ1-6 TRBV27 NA ASRAGGFSPLH
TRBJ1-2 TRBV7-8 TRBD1 ASSSRTGDNYGYT
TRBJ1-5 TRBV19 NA ASSIEGGRRRQPQH
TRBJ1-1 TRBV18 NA ASSGEGGSAEAF
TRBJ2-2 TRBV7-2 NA ASSLAETGELF
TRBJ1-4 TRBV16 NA ASSQLGAGNEKLF
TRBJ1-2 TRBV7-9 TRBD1 ASSWGQSSNYGYT
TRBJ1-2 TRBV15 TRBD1 ATSTTGVTGGYT
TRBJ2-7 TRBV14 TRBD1 ASSYARGPPDEQY
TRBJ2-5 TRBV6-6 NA ATRVGRSGGTQY
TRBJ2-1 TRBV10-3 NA AISGLGSYNEQF
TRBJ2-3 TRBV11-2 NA ASSLGGTDTQY
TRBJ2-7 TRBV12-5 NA ASGLVSWGLETYEQY
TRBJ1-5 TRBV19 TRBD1 ASSIRTGGNQPQH
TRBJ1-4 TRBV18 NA ASSPLATTNEKLF
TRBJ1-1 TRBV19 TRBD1 ASRPAGTVGNTEAF
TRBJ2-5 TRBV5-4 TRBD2 ASSSLLAEKETQY
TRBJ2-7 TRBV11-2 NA ASSISYEQY
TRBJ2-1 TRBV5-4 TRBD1 ASSRSGQGYNEQF
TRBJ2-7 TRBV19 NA ASSIQATYEQY
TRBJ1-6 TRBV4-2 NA ASSQEMSSPLH
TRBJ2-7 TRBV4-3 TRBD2 ASSQDRGGYSYEQY
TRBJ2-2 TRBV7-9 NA ASSLAGVGVGELF
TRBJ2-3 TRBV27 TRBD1 ASSLLLGQITDTQY
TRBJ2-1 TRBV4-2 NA ASSQELALSYNEQF
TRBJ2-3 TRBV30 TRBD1 ACYHRGRADTQY